This is a list of T cell receptor beta chains from one sample in a study of blood T cells in healthy people across ages. TCRdb called the 5' RACE reads again in MiXCR, with one record for every CDR3 protein. The data hold some 900,000 distinct CDR3 sequences, with more than 25% observed a single time. The sample taken for sequencing was blood. The origin of the receptors is a woman of 80 years or more in good health. The conserved cysteine and the conserved F or W are not part of the CDR3 here.

j_call v_call cdr3_aa
TRBJ1-5 TRBV7-2 ASSLRGAYQPQH
TRBJ1-5 TRBV20-1 SARDNFDQPQH
- TRBV7-8 ASSFPDHQEETQY
TRBJ2-5 TRBV7-8 ASSLAPGGETQY
TRBJ1-1 TRBV6-1 ASSFTGMNTEAF
TRBJ2-5 TRBV21-1 ASSKAPTY
TRBJ2-3 TRBV15 ATSRDRTTQY
TRBJ2-7 TRBV20-1 SAPTGYNYEQY
TRBJ2-1 TRBV28 ASSLYRSKQF
TRBJ1-1 TRBV12-3/TRBV12-4 ASSSRGLFF
TRBJ2-5 TRBV13 ASSSRQGIRETQY
TRBJ1-5 TRBV28 ANGRDSNQPQH
TRBJ2-5 TRBV5-4 ASSAKDRQETQY
TRBJ2-1 TRBV13 ASSPRGWGRTYNEQF
TRBJ2-3 TRBV10-3 AIRETSTDTQY
TRBJ2-1 TRBV20-1 SATPGAVGNEQF
TRBJ2-7 TRBV10-1 ASSGAGTGRNYEQY
TRBJ1-1 TRBV4-2 ASSPTGGRTEAF
TRBJ2-5 TRBV20-1 SARDWGRKQETQY
TRBJ2-1 TRBV20-1 SARGENEQF
TRBJ1-5 TRBV20-1 SAVQGSQPQH
TRBJ1-2 TRBV6-1 ASSEGGAAYYGYT
TRBJ2-1 TRBV2 ASRMGLAKRNEQF
TRBJ2-1 TRBV20-1 SASPGGRNNEQF
TRBJ2-7 TRBV18 ASSPLTSVYEQY
TRBJ2-3 TRBV18 ASSPPRTADSDTQY
TRBJ2-3 TRBV12-3/TRBV12-4 ASSLAGVVSDTQY
TRBJ2-5 TRBV4-3 ASSQDPSGGAQETQY
TRBJ1-2 TRBV28 ASNNQGFYGYT
TRBJ2-6 TRBV7-2 ASSLVGGGVGANVLT
TRBJ2-3 TRBV7-9 ASIVGPSGDVGTQY
TRBJ2-7 TRBV12-3/TRBV12-4 ASSLRQPPYEQY
TRBJ1-2 TRBV7-2 ASKTGPRVYDYGYT
TRBJ2-1 TRBV7-9 ASSLGQGGDNEQF
TRBJ2-2 TRBV10-3 AISESRGYTAGELF
TRBJ2-7 TRBV9 ASSVGPSEIEY
TRBJ2-3 TRBV7-2 ASVQGAGGSTDTQY
TRBJ2-7 TRBV7-2 ASSLALRGGEQY
TRBJ2-3 TRBV20-1 SARDPLRGGTDTQY
TRBJ2-1 TRBV10-2 ASSPSGGAGSEQF
TRBJ1-2 TRBV10-3 AISAYRDPPEGYT
TRBJ1-5 TRBV6-6 ASSHQQGHQPQH
TRBJ1-2 TRBV12-3/TRBV12-4 AGSLQGIYGYT
TRBJ2-7 TRBV16 ASSQISTTFSYEQY
TRBJ2-5 TRBV20-1 SAGIGGLGQETQY
TRBJ2-1 TRBV6-2/TRBV6-3 ASLPGGTNNEQF
TRBJ2-3 TRBV7-7 ASSLTGGAGDTQY
TRBJ1-1 TRBV6-2/TRBV6-3 ASSYLGQGFTEAF
TRBJ2-2 TRBV30 AWNRGLGTGERF
TRBJ1-1 TRBV14 ASSPLTEAF
TRBJ2-6 TRBV6-1 ASSDVIGQRASGANVLT
TRBJ1-2 TRBV30 AWSVMFVVRIGGYT